This TCR beta chain came from a study of blood T cell repertoires in COVID-19. Across the study: The samples span acute and convalescent COVID-19 from the United States, Italy and Spain.

V was pared by 2 bases and J by 3 bases, with 5 bases between. The CDR3 length is 12 residues. Germline-derived CDR1 and CDR2 are MNHEY and SVGEGT. The data were produced by immunoSEQ multiplex PCR, yet TCRdb's version contains in-frame clones alone and is incomplete. The table records fewer than 200,000 clones, around four fifths of them present only once. The genes are TRBV6-2 or TRBV6-3 and TRBJ2-7, with a weak D call TRBD1 (5 bases). The clonotype originates from a woman aged 80 or over with acute or convalescent COVID-19. The sequenced sample consisted of peripheral blood. The CDR3 coding sequence is TGTGCCAGCAGTTACCAGGGCTACGAGCAGTACTTC. It is translated as CASSYQGYEQYF.